These 32 T cell receptor beta chains originate from one sample sequenced in a study of blood T cell repertoires in COVID-19. This table comes from immunoSEQ multiplex PCR, and its TCRdb copy is limited to in-frame clones, with some not included. Here the sample spans roughly 290,000 clones, 80% to 90% being singletons. Source material: PBMCs or T cells enriched from blood (not recorded which). These receptors all stem from a woman younger than 45 who had recovered from COVID-19.

The genes are TRBV10-3 and TRBJ2-3, with a tentative D call TRBD1 (6 bases). This CDR3 region has 15 residues. The ends were cut back, 6 bases at V and 5 bases at J, with 18 bases in the middle. Germline V gives CDR1 ENHRY, CDR2 SYGVKD. In nucleotides, the CDR3 is TGTGCCATCAGAGTTACCAGGGGCGCAAAAGATACGCAGTATTTT. Protein product: CAIRVTRGAKDTQYF.

The chain is built from TRBV9 and TRBJ1-2; D is uncertain. V was pared by 3 bases and J by 8 bases, with 20 bases between. This CDR3 has 15 amino acids. The germline gives CDR1 SGDLS, CDR2 YYNGEE. The CDR3 protein is CASSEDTSIVAGYTF. CDR3 nucleotides: TGTGCCAGCAGCGAAGACACCTCGATAGTTGCAGGCTACACCTTC.

This clone was picked up one time. This sequence joins TRBV2 and TRBJ1-6; perhaps TRBD1 as D (5 bases). The CDR3 has 16 amino acids. Trimming stripped 6 bases from V and 7 bases from J, with 19 bases between. Germline V lookup: CDR1 SNHLY, CDR2 FYNNEI. CDR3 bases: TGTGCCAGCAGGGGCGGGACTTCGCCGGGAAATTCACCCCTCCACTTT. Its protein product is CASRGGTSPGNSPLHF.

The chain joins TRBV19 to TRBJ1-5; D remains unclear. This CDR3 has 12 residues. V was clipped by 5 bases and J by 4 bases, with 6 bases between them. CDR1 is LNHDA, CDR2 SQIVND, per germline (reference sequence). The CDR3 nucleotides read TGTGCCAGTAGTGAGGAGAATCAGCCCCAGCATTTT. Protein product: CASSEENQPQHF.

Comment on this clone: Additional DNA sequences in this sample encode the identical CDR3. CDR3 nucleotide sequence: TGTGCCAGCAGCCAAGCAGGGTCTGGAAACACCATATATTTT. Translated, it gives CASSQAGSGNTIYF. The V gene is TRBV3-1 (or the pseudogene TRBV3-2), the J gene TRBJ1-3; the D gene is possibly TRBD1 (5 bases). This CDR3 has 14 amino acids. V gave up 1 base and J gave up 1 base, with 5 bases separating them. CDR1 is LGHDT and CDR2 is YNNKEL in the germline V gene (reference sequence).

The V and J genes are TRBV19 and TRBJ2-4; the D is unclear. CDR3 length: 12 amino acids. Trimming left V 7 bases short and J 5 bases short, with 9 bases between. Germline CDR1 LNHDA, CDR2 SQIVND (reference sequence). DNA for the CDR3: TGTGCCAGTAAAGGAGCAGAAAACATTCAGTACTTC. This translates into CASKGAENIQYF. Full variable domain (missing parts from reference TRBV19 and TRBJ2-4): DGGITQSPKYLFRKEGQNVTLSCEQNLNHDAMYWYRQDPGQGLRLIYYSQIVNDFQKGDIAEGYSVSREKKESFPLTVTSAQKNPTAFYLCASKGAENIQYFGAGTRLSVL.

This clone appeared a few times. V is TRBV4-2 and J is TRBJ1-1, with D unclear. There are 17 residues in the CDR3. Germline V gene lookup returns CDR1 LGHNA and CDR2 YNFKEQ. The ends were cut back, 1 base at V and 1 base at J, with 16 bases in the middle. The CDR3 nucleotides are TGTGCCAGCAGCCAAGTGGTCGGGAGACAAAGGAACACTGAAGCTTTCTTT. This sequence encodes CASSQVVGRQRNTEAFF.

This clone was seen more than once but under ten times. V usage is TRBV28 and J usage is TRBJ1-2, with 8 bases that match TRBD1. This CDR3 region has 15 residues. The V gene end was trimmed by 7 bases and the J gene end by 4 bases; junction bases not matched to a gene: 11. CDR1 MDHEN and CDR2 SYDVKM come from the germline V gene. CDR3 nucleotides: TGTGCCAGCACCAAACCCCCGGACAGGGTCTATGGCTACACCTTC. Its translation is CASTKPPDRVYGYTF.

The table lists this clone with a few counts. The chain links TRBV7-3 to TRBJ2-1; D is possibly TRBD2 (5 bases). The germline CDR1 and CDR2 sequences are SGHTA and FQGTGA. Trimming cost V 6 bases and J 14 bases, with 17 bases left between them. This CDR3 has 12 amino acids. The CDR3 DNA follows: TGTGCCAGCAGTTTGACTATCCTTGGTAAGTTCTTC. As protein: CASSLTILGKFF. The variable domain in full, completed from reference TRBV7-3 and TRBJ2-1, reads GAGVSQTPSNKVTEKGKYVELRCDPISGHTALYWYRQSLGQGPEFLIYFQGTGAADDSGLPNDRFFAVRPEGSVSTLKIQRTERGDSAVYLCASSLTILGKFFGPGTRLTVL.

This clone is a singleton in its sample. CDR3 residues: CASSPSGTWNGELFF. The CDR3 DNA reads as TGTGCCAGCAGTCCATCCGGGACATGGAACGGGGAGCTGTTTTTT. The gene calls are TRBV28 and TRBJ2-2; D is possibly TRBD1 (6 bases). The CDR3 is made up of 15 amino acids. Germline CDR1 reads MDHEN; CDR2 reads SYDVKM. The germline V and J ends were trimmed by 5 bases and 7 bases, with 17 bases remaining between them.

The rearrangement links TRBV4-1 to TRBJ1-1; a weak D match, TRBD1 (5 bases). The V end was cut by 1 base, the J end by 6 bases, with 15 bases between. The length of the CDR3 is 15 residues. Germline lookup yields CDR1 MGHRA and CDR2 YSYEKL. CDR3 nucleotide sequence: TGCGCCAGCAGCCAAGGCTTGCGGGGGAGGGCTGAAGCTTTCTTT. Its protein product is CASSQGLRGRAEAFF.

The gene calls are TRBV7-9 and TRBJ2-2; tentatively, D is TRBD1 (6 bases). Germline loops: CDR1 SEHNR, CDR2 FQNEAQ (reference sequence). The length of the CDR3 is 15 residues. V was trimmed by 5 bases and J by 2 bases, leaving 12 bases between them. This CDR3 is CASSPPGHNTGELFF. CDR3 DNA: TGTGCCAGCAGCCCCCCGGGACATAACACCGGGGAGCTGTTTTTT.

This chain links TRBV20-1 with TRBJ1-2; TRBD1 matches at 7 bases. The germline CDR1 and CDR2 sequences are DFQATT and SNEGSKA (reference sequence). Trimming removed 3 bases from V and 2 bases from J; junction bases left unmatched: 15. The CDR3 is 17 amino acids. CDR3 protein: CSASRQGVGNVNYGYTF. The CDR3 DNA follows: TGCAGTGCTAGTCGGCAGGGGGTAGGCAATGTCAACTATGGCTACACCTTC.

J is TRBJ1-4 and V is TRBV6-1, with 7 bases lining up with TRBD1. The CDR3 is made up of 15 amino acids. Germline V lookup: CDR1 MNHNS, CDR2 SASEGT. Trimming removed 3 bases from V and 6 bases from J; junction bases left unmatched: 7. CDR3 DNA sequence: TGTGCCAGCAGTGATACAGGGGCTCTAGATGAAAAACTGTTTTTT. Its protein product is CASSDTGALDEKLFF.

J is TRBJ2-3 and V is TRBV28, with TRBD1 matching 8 bases. From germline, CDR1 is MDHEN and CDR2 SYDVKM. There are 16 residues in the CDR3. With V trimmed by 3 bases and J by 2 bases, 7 bases remained unmatched. CDR3 coding DNA: TGTGCCAGCAGTTTGATAGGACAGGGTCTCACAGATACGCAGTATTTT. Protein product: CASSLIGQGLTDTQYF. Full variable domain (rest looked up from reference TRBV28 and TRBJ2-3): DVKVTQSSRYLVKRTGEKVFLECVQDMDHENMFWYRQDPGLGLRLIYFSYDVKMKEKGDIPEGYSVSREKKERFSLILESASTNQTSMYLCASSLIGQGLTDTQYFGPGTRLTVL.

The V and J genes are TRBV18 and TRBJ2-7, with 14 bases lining up with TRBD2. J was trimmed by 3 bases and V by 3 bases; bases with no gene match: 7. The germline gives CDR1 KGHSH, CDR2 LQKENI. CDR3 length: 17 amino acids. CDR3 DNA sequence: TGTGCCAGCTCACCGGGACTAGCGGGAGATGAGGGCTACGAGCAGTACTTC. Translating gives CASSPGLAGDEGYEQYF.

The genes are TRBV2 and TRBJ1-4; D is perhaps TRBD1 (5 bases). V dropped 5 bases and J dropped 0 bases, with 10 bases sitting between them. The CDR3 sequence is 15 residues long. Per germline, CDR1 SNHLY and CDR2 FYNNEI. The chain's CDR3 is CASSNRDSTNEKLFF. CDR3 coding DNA: TGTGCCAGCAGTAACCGGGACTCAACTAATGAAAAACTGTTTTTT.

J is TRBJ1-1 and V is TRBV19, with D possibly TRBD1 on 5 matching bases. Germline CDR1 is LNHDA and CDR2 is SQIVND (reference sequence). The length of the CDR3 is 20 residues. V was clipped by 3 bases and J by 0 bases, with 26 bases between them. The DNA for the CDR3 is TGTGCCAGTAGTATCATCGGGCAGGGCGCCAATCTTCTTATGAACACTGAAGCTTTCTTT. The encoded protein is CASSIIGQGANLLMNTEAFF.

The rearrangement joins TRBV28 to TRBJ1-5; no definite D call. The CDR3 loop spans 16 amino acids. Germline loops: CDR1 MDHEN, CDR2 SYDVKM. The germline V and J ends were trimmed by 10 bases and 0 bases, with 19 bases remaining between them. CDR3 DNA sequence: TGTGCCACCAGGTCAGAGGGAAGCCTTAGCAATCAGCCCCAGCATTTT. Encoded protein: CATRSEGSLSNQPQHF.

The CDR3 is CASSLAGQAGMDQYF. DNA of the CDR3: TGCGCCAGCAGCTTGGCAGGACAGGCCGGAATGGACCAGTACTTC. The chain is built from TRBV5-1 and TRBJ2-5, with 7 bases fitting TRBD1. Germline V gene data show CDR1 as SGHRS and CDR2 as YFSETQ. This CDR3 contains 15 residues. J lost 10 bases, V lost 0 bases, and 12 bases had no gene match.

The CDR3 spells CASVISGAGGYTF. CDR3 in DNA: TGTGCCAGCGTAATATCAGGGGCAGGTGGCTACACCTTC. The chain employs TRBV12-3 or TRBV12-4 and TRBJ1-2; D possibly corresponds to TRBD1 (6 bases). Trimming left V 8 bases short and J 7 bases short, with 17 bases between. The CDR3 is 13 residues long.

The V gene is TRBV18, the J gene TRBJ2-7; weak D call: TRBD1 (6 bases). V was trimmed by 4 bases and J by 5 bases, leaving 12 bases between them. This CDR3 has 13 amino acids. Germline lookup yields CDR1 KGHSH and CDR2 LQKENI. The CDR3 nucleotides read TGTGCCAGCTCACGTACAGGGAGCCACGAGCAGTACTTC. Its translation is CASSRTGSHEQYF.

The chain recombines TRBV5-1 with TRBJ1-2; no firm D call. CDR3 size: 15 residues. The germline gives CDR1 SGHRS, CDR2 YFSETQ. V was trimmed by 3 bases and J by 4 bases, leaving 16 bases between them. The CDR3 is CASSSPASMPYGYTF. CDR3 nucleotide sequence: TGCGCCAGCAGCTCTCCAGCGTCAATGCCCTATGGCTACACCTTC.

This chain uses TRBV11-1 with TRBJ2-1, with unresolved D. Germline V gives CDR1 SGHAT, CDR2 FQDESV (reference sequence). V shed 2 bases and J shed 2 bases, with 4 bases lying between them. The CDR3 has 13 amino acids. The CDR3 loop reads CASSLITYNEQFF. The CDR3 DNA is TGTGCCAGCAGCTTAATAACCTACAATGAGCAGTTCTTC.

The rearrangement links TRBV5-4 to TRBJ2-1; 14 bases line up with TRBD2. CDR3 length: 13 amino acids. In germline, CDR1 is SGHNT, CDR2 YYREEE (reference sequence). V dropped 8 bases and J dropped 9; count of bases not matched to a gene: 4. In nucleotides, the CDR3 is TGTGCCAGAGGGACTAGCGGGAGCAGTGAGCAGTTCTTC. Translated, it gives CARGTSGSSEQFF. Using reference TRBV5-4 and TRBJ2-1 for the parts outside the CDR3, the full variable domain is ETGVTQSPTHLIKTRGQQVTLRCSSQSGHNTVSWYQQALGQGPQFIFQYYREEENGRGNFPPRFSGLQFPNYSSELNVNALELDDSALYLCARGTSGSSEQFFGPGTRLTVL.

This clone was seen just once. The chain recombines TRBV19 with TRBJ1-4; 7 bases agree with TRBD1. Germline V gene data show CDR1 as LNHDA and CDR2 as SQIVND (reference sequence). CDR3 length: 15 residues. After removal of 4 bases from V and 5 bases from J, the junction contained 7 bases not matched to a gene. This CDR3 is CASSRERGLNEKLFF. CDR3 coding DNA: TGTGCCAGTAGTAGGGAAAGGGGGCTGAATGAAAAACTGTTTTTT. Variable domain in full (rest from reference TRBV19 and TRBJ1-4): DGGITQSPKYLFRKEGQNVTLSCEQNLNHDAMYWYRQDPGQGLRLIYYSQIVNDFQKGDIAEGYSVSREKKESFPLTVTSAQKNPTAFYLCASSRERGLNEKLFFGSGTQLSVL.

The chain carries TRBV7-3 and TRBJ2-1; 9 nucleotides align to TRBD2. The V segment lost 4 bases and the J segment 2 bases; nucleotides outside the gene matches: 12. Per the germline V gene, CDR1 is SGHTA and CDR2 is FQGTGA. The CDR3 is made up of 18 amino acids. CDR3 residues: CASSSLPPSGMAYNEQFF. The CDR3 DNA reads as TGTGCCAGCAGCTCATTACCCCCTAGCGGGATGGCCTACAATGAGCAGTTCTTC.

The chain employs TRBV24-1 and TRBJ2-3; 9 nucleotides line up with TRBD1. The germline gives CDR1 KGHDR, CDR2 SFDVKD. The V and J ends lost 3 bases and 0 bases, in that order; junction bases with no gene match: 3. CDR3 length: 16 amino acids. CDR3 amino acids: CATSDLGTGSTDTQYF. DNA for the CDR3: TGTGCCACCAGTGATCTCGGGACAGGGAGCACAGATACGCAGTATTTT.

The chain combines TRBV29-1 with TRBJ2-7; a possible D gene is TRBD1 (6 bases). The CDR3 sequence is 16 residues long. V gave up 5 bases and J gave up 0 bases, with 20 bases separating them. Germline CDR1 reads SQVTM; CDR2 reads ANQGSEA. CDR3 loop: CSVRDTEVESSYEQYF. In nucleotides, the CDR3 is TGCAGCGTTAGGGACACCGAGGTGGAGAGCTCCTACGAGCAGTACTTC.

The rearrangement joins TRBV15 to TRBJ2-4; 7 positions agree with TRBD2. The CDR3 runs to 15 residues. The V segment lost 10 bases and the J segment 3 bases; nucleotides outside the gene matches: 12. Germline CDR1 LNHNV, CDR2 YYDKDF (reference sequence). The CDR3 protein is CASGSGSHGKNIQYF. CDR3 in DNA: TGTGCCAGCGGGAGCGGCTCCCATGGCAAAAACATTCAGTACTTC.

The chain joins TRBV7-3 to TRBJ2-3, with a possible D match to TRBD2 (6 bases). V was cut by 5 bases and J by 2 bases, with 8 bases left in between. CDR1 and CDR2 (germline): SGHTA, FQGTGA. The CDR3 loop spans 13 amino acids. CDR3 DNA sequence: TGTGCCAGCAGCCCGGACTACACAGATACGCAGTATTTT. Its translation is CASSPDYTDTQYF.

There are a few counts of this clone. The rearrangement links TRBV12-5 to TRBJ1-1; 8 nucleotides line up with TRBD1. The length of the CDR3 is 13 residues. V trimming: 5 bases; J trimming: 3 bases; junction bases outside the gene matches: 2. Per the germline V gene, CDR1 is LGHNT and CDR2 is FRNRAP. This CDR3 is CASGRDRYTEAFF. In DNA, the CDR3 is TGTGCTAGTGGTCGGGACAGGTACACTGAAGCTTTCTTT.